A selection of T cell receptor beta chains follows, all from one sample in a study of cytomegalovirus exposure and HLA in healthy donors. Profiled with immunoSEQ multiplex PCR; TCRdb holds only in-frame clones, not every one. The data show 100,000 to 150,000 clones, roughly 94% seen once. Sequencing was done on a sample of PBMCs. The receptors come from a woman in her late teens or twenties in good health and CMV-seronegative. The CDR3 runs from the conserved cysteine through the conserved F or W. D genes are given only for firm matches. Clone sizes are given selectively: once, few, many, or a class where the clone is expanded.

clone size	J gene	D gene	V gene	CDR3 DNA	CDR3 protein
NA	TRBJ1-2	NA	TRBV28	TGTGCCAGCAGTTCTAACCCATGGGGCACCACTAACTATGGCTACACCTTC	CASSSNPWGTTNYGYTF
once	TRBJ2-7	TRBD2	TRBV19	TGTGCCAGTAGCAAAGCTAGCGGATCTTACGAGCAGTACTTC	CASSKASGSYEQYF
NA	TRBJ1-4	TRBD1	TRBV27	TGTGCCAGCAGTTTCTTGGGACAGGGAAGTGAAAAACTGTTTTTT	CASSFLGQGSEKLFF
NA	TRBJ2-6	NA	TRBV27	TGTGCCAGCAGTGGGAGCGCCAGCTCTGGGGCCAACGTCCTGACTTTC	CASSGSASSGANVLTF
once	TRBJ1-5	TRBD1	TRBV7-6	TGTGCCAGCAGCTTGGGACAGGGGGACCAGCCCCAGCATTTT	CASSLGQGDQPQHF
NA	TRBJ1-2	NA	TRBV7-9	TGTGCCAGCGGTCCCGGGACGGGGGTCTATGGCTACACCTTC	CASGPGTGVYGYTF
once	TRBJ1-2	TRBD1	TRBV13	TGTGCCAGCAGCTTGCTGGACAGGGGGCGGGATGGCTACACCTTC	CASSLLDRGRDGYTF
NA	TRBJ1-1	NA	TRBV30	TGTGCCTGGAGTCAGATATACACTGAAGCTTTCTTT	CAWSQIYTEAFF
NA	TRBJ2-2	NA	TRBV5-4	TGTGCCAGCAGGGCCGTCGGGGGCACCGGGGAGCTGTTTTTT	CASRAVGGTGELFF
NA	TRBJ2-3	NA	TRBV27	TGTGCCAGCAGTTTAAGCCGGGGTAGCACAGATACGCAGTATTTT	CASSLSRGSTDTQYF
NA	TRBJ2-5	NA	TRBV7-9	TGTGCCAGCAGCGACCTGGGGGCCCCACAAGAGACCCAGTACTTC	CASSDLGAPQETQYF
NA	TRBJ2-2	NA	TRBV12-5	TGTGCTAGTGGACAGCACACCGGGGAGCTGTTTTTT	CASGQHTGELFF
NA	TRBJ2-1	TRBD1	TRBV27	TGTGCCAGCAGTCCAACTTACAGGGGCCGAGAGGGGCAGTTCTTC	CASSPTYRGREGQFF
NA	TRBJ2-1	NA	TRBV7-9	TGTGCCAGCAGCCCTGGACTCCCGTCCTACAATGAGCAGTTCTTC	CASSPGLPSYNEQFF
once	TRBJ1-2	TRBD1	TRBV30	TGTGCCTGCTGGTTGCGACAGGGGGATGGCTACACCTTC	CACWLRQGDGYTF
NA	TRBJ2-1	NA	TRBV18	TGTGCCAGCTCTTCGTCCCGGTCGGATGAGCAGTTCTTC	CASSSSRSDEQFF
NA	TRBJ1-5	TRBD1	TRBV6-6	TGTGCCAGCACCCTAGGGGGCCAGCCCCAGCATTTT	CASTLGGQPQHF
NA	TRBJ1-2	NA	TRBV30	TGTGCCTGGGAACGGTTGTCTAACTATGGCTACACCTTC	CAWERLSNYGYTF
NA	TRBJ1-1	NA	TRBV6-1	TGTGCCAGCAGTGACCGGGGTTTGAACACTGAAGCTTTCTTT	CASSDRGLNTEAFF
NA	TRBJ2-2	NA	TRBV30	TGTGCCTGGAGTGGGATCGCAGGGGGGCGTCGCACCGGGGAGCTGTTTTTT	CAWSGIAGGRRTGELFF
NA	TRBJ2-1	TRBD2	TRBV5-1	TGCGCCAGCAGCTTGAGCACGGGACTAGCGGGGAATGAGCAGTTCTTC	CASSLSTGLAGNEQFF
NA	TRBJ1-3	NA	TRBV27	TGTGCCAGCTGTCCTACAGGGTCTGGAAACACCATATATTTT	CASCPTGSGNTIYF
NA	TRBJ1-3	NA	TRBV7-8	TGTGCCAGCAGCTTTCAGGGGAGCATGGAAGGAAACACCATATATTTT	CASSFQGSMEGNTIYF
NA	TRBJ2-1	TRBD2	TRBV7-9	TGTGCCAGCAGCTTAGCTTTAGCGGGCCTCTACAATGAGCAGTTCTTC	CASSLALAGLYNEQFF
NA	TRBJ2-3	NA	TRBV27	TGTGCCAGCAGTTTAGGGACACAAATATCAACAGATACGCAGTATTTT	CASSLGTQISTDTQYF
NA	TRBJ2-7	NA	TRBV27	TGTGCCAGCAGTTTCGGAGGAAGTACCTACGAGCAGTACTTC	CASSFGGSTYEQYF
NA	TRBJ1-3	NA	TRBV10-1	TGCGCCAGCAGTGAGTCAACAGCTGGAAACACCATATATTTT	CASSESTAGNTIYF
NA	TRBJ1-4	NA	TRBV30	TGTGCCTGCCAAAGGGGTTATTCCCCGGGTGAAAAACTGTTTTTT	CACQRGYSPGEKLFF
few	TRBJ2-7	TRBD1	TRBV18	TGTGCCAGCTCACCAAACAGGGGCAGGGAGCAGTACTTC	CASSPNRGREQYF
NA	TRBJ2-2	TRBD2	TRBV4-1	TGCGCCAGCAGCCAAGATGTCGGACTAGCGGGGGGAGGGACCGGGGAGCTGTTTTTT	CASSQDVGLAGGGTGELFF
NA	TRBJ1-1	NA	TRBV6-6	TGTGCCAGCAGTTACTCGATGGGCGGGCAGAACACTGAAGCTTTCTTT	CASSYSMGGQNTEAFF
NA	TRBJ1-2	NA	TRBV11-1	TGTGCCAGCAGCGGGTACAGTCACCTCTATGGCTACACCTTC	CASSGYSHLYGYTF
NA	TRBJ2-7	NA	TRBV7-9	TGTGCCAGCAGCTTAGGTCGGTACTACGAGCAGTACTTC	CASSLGRYYEQYF
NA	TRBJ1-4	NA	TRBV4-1	TGCGCCAGCAGCCTCGGGGGGGGGCCAGAAAAACTGTTTTTT	CASSLGGGPEKLFF
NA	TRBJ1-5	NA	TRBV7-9	TGTGCCAGCAGCGGGGGGTTGCAGCCCCAGCATTTT	CASSGGLQPQHF